Sequencing of this T cell receptor beta chain was carried out in a study of cytomegalovirus exposure and HLA in healthy donors. Study-level points and caveats: Most sequenced TCRs were rare (though some public TCRs occurred in many donors). Overall, under 200 TCR beta chains were annotated as cytomegalovirus-associated.

While the first cohort had 600 to 850 subjects, the donors belonged to the separate validation cohort of about 120 subjects. The V gene's germline CDR1 is SEHNR and CDR2 FQNEAQ (reference sequence). This CDR3 region has 17 residues. J lost 7 bases, V lost 0 bases, and 6 bases had no gene match. Measured with immunoSEQ multiplex PCR; TCRdb has only the in-frame clones, and not every one. The sample carries about 190,000 clones, roughly 86% recorded once. A word on this clone: The antigen is undetermined.

This TCR came from a woman between 18 and 29 years old in good health and CMV-seronegative. The specimen sequenced was PBMCs. The genes are TRBV7-9 and TRBJ2-2; 12 nucleotides line up with TRBD2. The CDR3 here is CASSLARLAGGIGELFF. The CDR3 DNA follows: TGTGCCAGCAGCTTAGCGCGTCTAGCGGGAGGGATCGGGGAGCTGTTTTTT.